This is a list of T cell receptor beta chains from one sample in a study of cytomegalovirus exposure and HLA in healthy donors. Produced via immunoSEQ multiplex PCR; TCRdb's table is partial and in-frame only. This repertoire comprises approximately 120,000 clones; its ten largest clones make up approximately 2%. The sequenced material came from PBMCs. Source of these receptors: a man aged 35-49 years in good health and CMV-seronegative. Both conserved end residues are part of each CDR3. D genes are given only for firm matches.

J: TRBJ2-1; V: TRBV9; D: TRBD2; CDR3: CASSVGTRDYNEQFF; DNA: TGTGCCAGCAGCGTAGGGACTAGGGACTACAATGAGCAGTTCTTC
J: TRBJ2-1; V: TRBV6-6; D: TRBD1; CDR3: CASMGTGRRNEQFF; DNA: TGTGCCAGTATGGGGACAGGGAGGCGAAATGAGCAGTTCTTC
J: TRBJ2-1; V: TRBV7-9; D: .; CDR3: CASRFWGVTEEGEEQFF; DNA: TGTGCCAGCAGGTTTTGGGGGGTGACGGAGGAGGGAGAGGAGCAGTTCTTC
J: TRBJ1-3; V: TRBV6-1; D: TRBD1; CDR3: CASRGDRVGGNTIYF; DNA: TGTGCCAGCAGAGGGGACAGGGTCGGTGGAAACACCATATATTTT
J: TRBJ1-4; V: TRBV5-4; D: .; CDR3: CASSSRGPGAEKLFF; DNA: TGTGCCAGCAGCTCCCGCGGGCCTGGCGCGGAAAAACTGTTTTTT
J: TRBJ2-1; V: TRBV11-2; D: .; CDR3: CASTTNKGVWDNEQFF; DNA: TGTGCCAGCACTACAAATAAAGGGGTTTGGGACAATGAGCAGTTCTTC
J: TRBJ1-2; V: TRBV7-9; D: .; CDR3: CASSGTKTNYGYTF; DNA: TGTGCCAGCAGCGGGACAAAAACTAACTATGGCTACACCTTC
J: TRBJ2-7; V: TRBV6-5; D: TRBD1; CDR3: CASRGQYVQYF; DNA: TGTGCCAGCAGGGGACAGTACGTGCAGTACTTC
J: TRBJ2-1; V: TRBV10-3; D: TRBD2; CDR3: CAIRVAGRETGEQFF; DNA: TGTGCCATCAGGGTAGCGGGGCGGGAGACGGGAGAGCAGTTCTTC
J: TRBJ1-6; V: TRBV6-5; D: .; CDR3: CASSYEARGNSPLHF; DNA: TGTGCCAGCAGTTACGAGGCCAGGGGTAATTCACCCCTCCACTTT
J: TRBJ2-3; V: TRBV30; D: .; CDR3: CAWSSRRGDTQYF; DNA: TGTGCCTGGAGTAGTAGGCGGGGAGATACGCAGTATTTT
J: TRBJ2-5; V: TRBV7-9; D: TRBD1; CDR3: CASSLGQLWQYF; DNA: TGTGCCAGCAGCTTGGGACAGCTTTGGCAGTACTTC
J: TRBJ2-1; V: TRBV5-1; D: TRBD2; CDR3: CASSPTSGSWNEQFF; DNA: TGCGCCAGCAGCCCGACTAGCGGGAGCTGGAATGAGCAGTTCTTC
J: TRBJ2-1; V: TRBV28; D: TRBD2; CDR3: CASSLGGLAPYGEQFF; DNA: TGTGCCAGCAGTTTAGGTGGACTAGCTCCTTACGGAGAGCAGTTCTTC
J: TRBJ1-2; V: TRBV29-1; D: .; CDR3: CSAWTASYGYTF; DNA: TGCAGCGCCTGGACAGCCTCCTATGGCTACACCTTC
J: TRBJ2-7; V: TRBV7-6; D: .; CDR3: CASSLAQGSGSYEQYF; DNA: TGTGCCAGCAGCTTAGCTCAGGGCTCTGGGTCCTACGAGCAGTACTTC
J: TRBJ2-3; V: TRBV5-5; D: TRBD2; CDR3: CASTLEAGGTDTQYF; DNA: TGTGCCAGCACCCTGGAGGCGGGGGGAACAGATACGCAGTATTTT
J: TRBJ2-2; V: TRBV5-4; D: TRBD1; CDR3: CASSQGTGATGELFF; DNA: TGTGCCAGCAGCCAAGGGACAGGGGCAACCGGGGAGCTGTTTTTT
J: TRBJ2-5; V: TRBV10-2; D: .; CDR3: CASSNQGKETQYF; DNA: TGCGCCAGCAGTAATCAGGGAAAAGAGACCCAGTACTTC
J: TRBJ1-1; V: TRBV5-1; D: .; CDR3: CASSLPPLYSEAFF; DNA: TGCGCCAGCAGCTTGCCCCCGTTGTATTCTGAAGCTTTCTTT
J: TRBJ2-3; V: TRBV19; D: .; CDR3: CASSRGGATTDTQYF; DNA: TGTGCCAGTAGCCGAGGGGGGGCGACTACAGATACGCAGTATTTT
J: TRBJ2-7; V: TRBV10-1; D: .; CDR3: CASSEIRTGWQYF; DNA: TGCGCCAGCAGTGAGATTAGAACAGGGTGGCAGTACTTC
J: TRBJ1-5; V: TRBV27; D: TRBD1; CDR3: CASSPIPGTGANQPQHF; DNA: TGTGCCAGCAGTCCGATACCGGGGACAGGCGCCAATCAGCCCCAGCATTTT
J: TRBJ2-7; V: TRBV7-6; D: .; CDR3: CASSLGGAPYEQYF; DNA: TGTGCCAGCAGCTTAGGCGGAGCCCCCTACGAGCAGTACTTC
J: TRBJ1-2; V: TRBV4-1; D: .; CDR3: CASRPTSVASLYGYTF; DNA: TGCGCCAGCAGACCTACCAGCGTTGCCAGCCTCTATGGCTACACCTTC
J: TRBJ2-7; V: TRBV19; D: TRBD1; CDR3: CASTPGTGAYEQYF; DNA: TGTGCCAGTACTCCCGGGACAGGGGCCTACGAGCAGTACTTC
J: TRBJ2-1; V: TRBV4-2; D: .; CDR3: CASSQVGRDLWQFF; DNA: TGTGCCAGCAGCCAAGTGGGGCGTGATTTGTGGCAGTTCTTC
J: TRBJ2-5; V: TRBV9; D: .; CDR3: CASSVAGMETQYF; DNA: TGTGCCAGCAGCGTAGCAGGGATGGAGACCCAGTACTTC
J: TRBJ2-7; V: TRBV5-1; D: TRBD2; CDR3: CASSLVPSGTNEQYF; DNA: TGCGCCAGCAGCTTGGTCCCTAGCGGGACCAACGAGCAGTACTTC
J: TRBJ2-1; V: TRBV27; D: TRBD2; CDR3: CASKLAGTPLGGQFF; DNA: TGTGCCAGCAAGTTAGCGGGAACCCCCCTCGGGGGGCAGTTCTTC
J: TRBJ2-2; V: TRBV5-1; D: .; CDR3: CASSFTGYTGELFF; DNA: TGCGCCAGCAGCTTTACGGGTTACACCGGGGAGCTGTTTTTT
J: TRBJ2-1; V: TRBV7-6; D: TRBD2; CDR3: CASSSGLAGLDEQFF; DNA: TGTGCCAGCAGCTCCGGACTAGCGGGGCTGGATGAGCAGTTCTTC
J: TRBJ2-7; V: TRBV5-1; D: TRBD1; CDR3: CASSLEDRGYEQYF; DNA: TGCGCCAGCAGCTTGGAAGACAGGGGCTACGAGCAGTACTTC
J: TRBJ1-1; V: TRBV9; D: TRBD1; CDR3: CASSWTGNTEAFF; DNA: TGTGCCAGCAGCTGGACAGGCAACACTGAAGCTTTCTTT
J: TRBJ2-7; V: TRBV11-3; D: .; CDR3: CASSLETPRGEQYF; DNA: TGTGCCAGCAGCTTAGAGACCCCCCGGGGCGAGCAGTACTTC
J: TRBJ2-1; V: TRBV28; D: TRBD2; CDR3: CASSLPGRYNEQFF; DNA: TGTGCCAGCAGTCTACCCGGGAGGTACAATGAGCAGTTCTTC
J: TRBJ2-3; V: TRBV27; D: TRBD2; CDR3: CASSLSLAGIDTQYF; DNA: TGTGCCAGCAGTTTAAGCCTAGCGGGAATAGATACGCAGTATTTT
J: TRBJ2-7; V: TRBV5-1; D: .; CDR3: CASSRIGAYEQYF; DNA: TGCGCCAGCAGCCGGATAGGGGCCTACGAGCAGTACTTC
J: TRBJ2-7; V: TRBV18; D: .; CDR3: CASSPGQISPYEQYF; DNA: TGTGCCAGCTCCCCTGGACAGATATCTCCCTACGAGCAGTACTTC
J: TRBJ1-1; V: TRBV5-1; D: .; CDR3: CASSFGQPNTEAFF; DNA: TGCGCCAGCAGCTTCGGACAGCCGAACACTGAAGCTTTCTTT
J: TRBJ2-7; V: TRBV5-1; D: .; CDR3: CASSLGGPSFEQYF; DNA: TGCGCCAGCAGCTTGGGCGGGCCAAGCTTTGAGCAGTACTTC
J: TRBJ2-7; V: TRBV11-3; D: TRBD1; CDR3: CASSSDRGRYEQYF; DNA: TGTGCCAGCAGCTCGGACAGGGGGAGGTACGAGCAGTACTTC
J: TRBJ1-5; V: TRBV28; D: .; CDR3: CASSLPTASGGAQHF; DNA: TGTGCCAGCAGTTTGCCCACGGCCAGCGGGGGGGCCCAGCATTTT